The clone carrying this T cell receptor beta chain was recorded at least ten times. What it binds is unknown. TCRdb called the 5' RACE reads again in MiXCR, with one record for every CDR3 protein. The table shows about 260,000 distinct CDR3 sequences, with around 6.6% occurring only once. The sample is drawn from a study of identical twins. Study-wide points: Model-predicted out-of-frame TCR alpha sharing fell below observed values in monozygotic twins. Not following the same donors, the study drew its conclusions from cross-sectional statistical analysis. Sequences that were out-of-frame, alpha and twin-shared displayed an excess of low generation probability.

The germline V gene encodes CDR1 SGDLS and CDR2 YYNGEE. The CDR3 consists of 15 residues. J gave up 4 bases and V 3 bases, and 9 bases lay outside the gene matches. These sequences were also reported in another study, on yellow fever vaccine responses in identical twins.

This clonotype was sampled from a woman between 18 and 30 years old in good health. The chain combines TRBV9 with TRBJ2-5, with 7 nucleotides matching TRBD2. What was sequenced was memory (CD45RO+) T cells sorted from blood. The CDR3 DNA reads TGTGCCAGCAGCGGTCTGGCGGGAGCCGGAGAGACCCAGTACTTC. This gives the protein CASSGLAGAGETQYF.